This TCR beta chain was identified during a study of T-cell reconstitution after alpha-beta-depleted transplantation in children (TCRdb year 2016). Describing the broader study: Using TCR repertoire profiling, the study quantitatively followed how T-cell immune reconstitution unfolded in children after TCRalphabeta/CD19-depleted allogeneic hematopoietic cell transplantation.

This clonotype was counted a few times. Its antigen is not yet known. No much larger clonotype is one base removed from it; base qualities were not supplied. Libraries came from PCR. Sequencing used an Illumina HiSeq 2500. TCR libraries were prepared with molecular barcoding, using unique molecular identifiers to normalize TCRbeta repertoire quantification. Using fastp at Q25 and MiXCR, TCRdb reprocessed the public reads and kept productive beta chains. Identical CDR3 protein sequences are pooled into one entry, listed with their most common genes and DNA. This sample lists about 610,000 distinct CDR3 sequences; roughly a tenth were detected once. The ten largest make up less than 4.5% of the sample. Counted from cysteine to phenylalanine, this CDR3 has 18 amino acids. Only CDR3 DNA is held: 54 bases, read in frame from base 1. The germline V gene provides CDR1 SGHTA and CDR2 FQGNSA. V gives up 0 bases and J gives up 1 base, and the segment between their germline ends measures 16 bases.

This specimen was PBMCs from the stem cell graft donor, taken from the stem cell graft. This receptor was taken from a human donor who donated a stem cell graft to a child with acute myeloid leukemia. The chain couples TRBV7-2 to TRBJ1-5, with no confident D gene call. CDR3 reads: CASSLAVLTAGSNQPQHF. The DNA sequence reads TGTGCCAGCAGCTTAGCGGTTTTGACCGCGGGCAGCAATCAGCCCCAGCATTTT.